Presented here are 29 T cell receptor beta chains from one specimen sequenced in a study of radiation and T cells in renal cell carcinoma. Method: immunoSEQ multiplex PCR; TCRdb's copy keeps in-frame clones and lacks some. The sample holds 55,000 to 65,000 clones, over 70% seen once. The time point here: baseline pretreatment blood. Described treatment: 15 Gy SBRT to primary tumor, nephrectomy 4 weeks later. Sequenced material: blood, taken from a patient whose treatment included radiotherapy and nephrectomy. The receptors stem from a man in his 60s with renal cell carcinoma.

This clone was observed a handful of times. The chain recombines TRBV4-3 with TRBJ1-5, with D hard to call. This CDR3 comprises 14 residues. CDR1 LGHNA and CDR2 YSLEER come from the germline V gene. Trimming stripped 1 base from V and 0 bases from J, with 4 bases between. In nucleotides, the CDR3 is TGCGCCAGCAGCCAAGTTTTTAGCAATCAGCCCCAGCATTTT. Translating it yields CASSQVFSNQPQHF.

DNA of the CDR3: TGTGCCAGTAGTCCCGACGGGACAGGGCTCCGCTACGAGCAGTACTTC. Translating gives CASSPDGTGLRYEQYF. The chain links TRBV19 to TRBJ2-7, with 9 bases matching TRBD1. Germline loops: CDR1 LNHDA, CDR2 SQIVND (reference sequence). The CDR3 covers 16 residues. V was clipped by 5 bases and J by 3 bases; unmatched bases: 11.

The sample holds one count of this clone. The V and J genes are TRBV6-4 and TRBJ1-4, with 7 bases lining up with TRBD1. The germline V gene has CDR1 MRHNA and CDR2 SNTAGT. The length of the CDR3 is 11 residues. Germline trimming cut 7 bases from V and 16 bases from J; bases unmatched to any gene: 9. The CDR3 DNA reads TGTGCCAGCACCAATACAGGGGACGGGTTTTTT. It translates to CASTNTGDGFF.

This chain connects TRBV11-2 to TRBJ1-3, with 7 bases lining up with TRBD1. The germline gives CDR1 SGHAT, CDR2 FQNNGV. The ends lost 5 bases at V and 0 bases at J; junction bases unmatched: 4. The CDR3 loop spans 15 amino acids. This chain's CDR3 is CASSQEGASGNTIYF. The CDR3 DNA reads TGTGCCAGCAGCCAAGAGGGGGCCTCTGGAAACACCATATATTTT.

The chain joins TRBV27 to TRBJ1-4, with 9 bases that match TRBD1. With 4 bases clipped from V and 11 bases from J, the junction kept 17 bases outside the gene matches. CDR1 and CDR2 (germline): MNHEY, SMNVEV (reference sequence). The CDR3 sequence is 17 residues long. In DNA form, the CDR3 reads TGTGCCAGCAGTTGGGGTCCCGGGACAGGGACGACGGCGAAACTGTTTTTT. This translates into CASSWGPGTGTTAKLFF.

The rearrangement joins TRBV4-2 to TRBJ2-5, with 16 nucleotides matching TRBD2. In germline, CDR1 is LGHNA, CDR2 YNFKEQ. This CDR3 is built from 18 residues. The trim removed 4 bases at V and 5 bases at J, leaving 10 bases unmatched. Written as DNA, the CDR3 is TGTGCCAGCAGCCTGGGACTAGCGGGAGGGAACGATGGGGAGACCCAGTACTTC. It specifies CASSLGLAGGNDGETQYF.

CDR3 sequence (DNA): TGTGCCAGCAGCTTAAGAGGGAAGAACACTGAAGCTTTCTTT. Its protein product is CASSLRGKNTEAFF. The V call is TRBV11-3, the J call TRBJ1-1; D is unclear. Trimming removed 2 bases from V and 1 base from J, with 8 bases in between. CDR1 SGHNT and CDR2 YENEEA come from the germline V gene. The length of the CDR3 is 14 residues.

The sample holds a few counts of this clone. For the CDR3, the DNA is TGTGCCAGCAGTTACCCAGAGACCTCTGGAAACACCATATATTTT. It encodes CASSYPETSGNTIYF. This rearrangement joins TRBV6-6 to TRBJ1-3; D ambiguous. From germline, CDR1 is MNHNY and CDR2 SVGAGI (reference sequence). V was cut by 2 bases and J by 0 bases, with 8 bases left in between. CDR3 length: 15 residues.

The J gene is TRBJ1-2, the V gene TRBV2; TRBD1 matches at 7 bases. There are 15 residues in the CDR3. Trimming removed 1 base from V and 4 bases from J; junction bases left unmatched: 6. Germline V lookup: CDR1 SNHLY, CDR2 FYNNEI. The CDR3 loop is CASSEGKGAFYGYTF. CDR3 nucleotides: TGTGCCAGCAGTGAAGGGAAGGGGGCATTCTATGGCTACACCTTC. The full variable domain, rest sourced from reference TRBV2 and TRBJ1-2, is EPEVTQTPSHQVTQMGQEVILRCVPISNHLYFYWYRQILGQKVEFLVSFYNNEISEKSEIFDDQFSVERPDGSNFTLKIRSTKLEDSAMYFCASSEGKGAFYGYTFGSGTRLTVV.

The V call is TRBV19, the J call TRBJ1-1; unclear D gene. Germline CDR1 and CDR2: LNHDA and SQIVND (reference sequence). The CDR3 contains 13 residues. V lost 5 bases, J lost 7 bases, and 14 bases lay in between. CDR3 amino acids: CASSVPGGLEAFF. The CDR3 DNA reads TGTGCCAGTAGTGTTCCAGGAGGGCTTGAAGCTTTCTTT.

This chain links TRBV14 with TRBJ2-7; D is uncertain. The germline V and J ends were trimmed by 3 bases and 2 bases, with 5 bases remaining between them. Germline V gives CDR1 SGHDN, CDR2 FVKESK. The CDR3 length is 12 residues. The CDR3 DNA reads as TGTGCCAGCAGCCAGAACCCCTACGAGCAGTACTTC. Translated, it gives CASSQNPYEQYF.

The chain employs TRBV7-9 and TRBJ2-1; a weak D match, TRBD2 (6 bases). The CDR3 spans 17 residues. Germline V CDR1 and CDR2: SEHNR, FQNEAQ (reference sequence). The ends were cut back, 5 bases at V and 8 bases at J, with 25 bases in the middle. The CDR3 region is CASSPRWGDDHQDEQFF. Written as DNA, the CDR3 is TGTGCCAGCAGCCCCCGGTGGGGGGATGATCATCAAGATGAGCAGTTCTTC.

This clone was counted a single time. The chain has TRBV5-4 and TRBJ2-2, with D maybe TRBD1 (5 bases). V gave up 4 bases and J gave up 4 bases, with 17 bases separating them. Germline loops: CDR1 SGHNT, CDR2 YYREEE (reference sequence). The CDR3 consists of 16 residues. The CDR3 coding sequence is TGTGCCAGCAGCGGACCGGTTTCTGGGGCCACCGGGGAGCTGTTTTTT. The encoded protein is CASSGPVSGATGELFF.

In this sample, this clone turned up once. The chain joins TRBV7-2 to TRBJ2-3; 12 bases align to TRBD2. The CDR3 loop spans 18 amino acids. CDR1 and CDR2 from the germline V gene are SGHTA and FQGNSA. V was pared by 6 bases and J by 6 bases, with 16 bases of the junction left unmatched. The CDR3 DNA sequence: TGTGCCAGCAGTCCGGGACTAGCGGGCGATATGCAGGCTGATACGCAGTATTTT. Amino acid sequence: CASSPGLAGDMQADTQYF.

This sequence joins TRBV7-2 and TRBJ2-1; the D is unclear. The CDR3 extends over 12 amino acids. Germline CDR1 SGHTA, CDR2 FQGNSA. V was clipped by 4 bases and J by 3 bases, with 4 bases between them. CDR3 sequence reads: CASSSVYNEQFF. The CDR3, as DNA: TGTGCCAGCAGCTCCGTCTACAATGAGCAGTTCTTC.

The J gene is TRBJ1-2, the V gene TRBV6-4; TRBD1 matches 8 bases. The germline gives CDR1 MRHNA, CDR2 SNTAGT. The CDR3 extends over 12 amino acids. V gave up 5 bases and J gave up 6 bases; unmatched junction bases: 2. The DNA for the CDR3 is TGTGCCAGCAGTAACAGGGGGAATGGCTACACCTTC. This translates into CASSNRGNGYTF.

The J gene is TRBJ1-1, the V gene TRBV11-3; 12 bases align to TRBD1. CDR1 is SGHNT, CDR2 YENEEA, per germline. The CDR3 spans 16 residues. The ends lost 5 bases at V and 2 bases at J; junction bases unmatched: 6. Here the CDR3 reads CASSPGTGGRNTEAFF. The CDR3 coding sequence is TGTGCCAGCAGCCCCGGGACAGGGGGCAGAAACACTGAAGCTTTCTTT.

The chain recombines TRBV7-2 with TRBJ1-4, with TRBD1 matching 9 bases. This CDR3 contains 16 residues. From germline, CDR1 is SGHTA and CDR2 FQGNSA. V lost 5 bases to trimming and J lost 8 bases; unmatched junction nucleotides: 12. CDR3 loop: CASSGWGTGRGEKLFF. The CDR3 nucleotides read TGTGCCAGCAGCGGGTGGGGGACAGGGAGGGGAGAAAAACTGTTTTTT.

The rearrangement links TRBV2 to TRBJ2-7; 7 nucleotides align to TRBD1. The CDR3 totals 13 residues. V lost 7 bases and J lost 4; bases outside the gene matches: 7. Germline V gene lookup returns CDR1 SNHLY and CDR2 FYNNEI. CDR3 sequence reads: CASNRDSTYEQYF. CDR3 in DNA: TGTGCCAGCAACCGGGACAGCACGTACGAGCAGTACTTC.

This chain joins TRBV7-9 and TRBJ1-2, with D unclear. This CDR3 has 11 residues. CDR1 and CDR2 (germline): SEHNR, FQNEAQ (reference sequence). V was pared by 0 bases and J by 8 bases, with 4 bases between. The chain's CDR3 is CASSLATGYTF. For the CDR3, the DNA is TGTGCCAGCAGCTTAGCGACAGGCTACACCTTC.

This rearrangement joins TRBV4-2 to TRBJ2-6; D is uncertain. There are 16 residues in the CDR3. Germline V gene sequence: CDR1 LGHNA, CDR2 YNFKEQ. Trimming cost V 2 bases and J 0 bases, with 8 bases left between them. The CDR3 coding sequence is TGTGCCAGCAGCCAATGGGTAGTCTCTGGGGCCAACGTCCTGACTTTC. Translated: CASSQWVVSGANVLTF.

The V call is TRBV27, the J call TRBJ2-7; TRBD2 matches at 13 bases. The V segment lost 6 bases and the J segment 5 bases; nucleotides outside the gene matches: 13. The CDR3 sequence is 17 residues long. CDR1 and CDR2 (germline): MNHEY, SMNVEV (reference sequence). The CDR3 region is CASSQTRTSGRVHEQYV. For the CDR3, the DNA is TGTGCCAGCAGCCAGACCCGGACTAGCGGGAGAGTCCACGAGCAGTACGTC.

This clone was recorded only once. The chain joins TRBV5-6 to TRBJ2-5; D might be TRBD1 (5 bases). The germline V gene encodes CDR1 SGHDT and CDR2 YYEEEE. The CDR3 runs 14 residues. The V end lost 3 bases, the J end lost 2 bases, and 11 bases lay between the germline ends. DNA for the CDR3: TGTGCCAGCAGCTCCCAGGGAATACAAGAGACCCAGTACTTC. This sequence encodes CASSSQGIQETQYF.

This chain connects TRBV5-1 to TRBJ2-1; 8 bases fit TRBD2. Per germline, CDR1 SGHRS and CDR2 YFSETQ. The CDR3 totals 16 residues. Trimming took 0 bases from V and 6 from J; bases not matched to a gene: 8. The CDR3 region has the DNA TGCGCCAGCAGCTTGGCAACGGGACTAGGTCGCAATGAGCAGTTCTTC. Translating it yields CASSLATGLGRNEQFF. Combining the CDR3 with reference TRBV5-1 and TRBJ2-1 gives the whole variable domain KAGVTQTPRYLIKTRGQQVTLSCSPISGHRSVSWYQQTPGQGLQFLFEYFSETQRNKGNFPGRFSGRQFSNSRSEMNVSTLELGDSALYLCASSLATGLGRNEQFFGPGTRLTVL.

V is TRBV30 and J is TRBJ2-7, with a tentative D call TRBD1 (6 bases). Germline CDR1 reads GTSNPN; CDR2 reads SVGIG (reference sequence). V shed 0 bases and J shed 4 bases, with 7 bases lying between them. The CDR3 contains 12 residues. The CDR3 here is CAWSVGGYEQYF. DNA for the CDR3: TGTGCCTGGAGTGTAGGGGGTTACGAGCAGTACTTC. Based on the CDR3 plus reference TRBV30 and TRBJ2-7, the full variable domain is SQTIHQWPATLVQPVGSPLSLECTVEGTSNPNLYWYRQAAGRGLQLLFYSVGIGQISSEVPQNLSASRPQDRQFILSSKKLLLSDSGFYLCAWSVGGYEQYFGPGTRLTVT.

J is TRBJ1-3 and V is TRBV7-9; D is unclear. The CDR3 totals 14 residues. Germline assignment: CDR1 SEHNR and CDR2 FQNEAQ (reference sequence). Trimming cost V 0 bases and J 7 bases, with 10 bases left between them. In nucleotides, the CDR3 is TGTGCCAGCAGCTTAGCGTCCGAGGGCAACACCATATATTTT. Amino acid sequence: CASSLASEGNTIYF.

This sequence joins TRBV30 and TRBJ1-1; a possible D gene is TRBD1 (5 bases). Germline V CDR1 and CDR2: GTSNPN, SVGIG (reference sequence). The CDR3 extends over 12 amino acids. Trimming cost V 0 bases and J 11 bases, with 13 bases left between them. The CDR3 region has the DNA TGTGCCTGGAGTGTCGGGGGGGAATTGGCTTTCTTT. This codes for CAWSVGGELAFF. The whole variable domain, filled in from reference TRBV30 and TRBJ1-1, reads SQTIHQWPATLVQPVGSPLSLECTVEGTSNPNLYWYRQAAGRGLQLLFYSVGIGQISSEVPQNLSASRPQDRQFILSSKKLLLSDSGFYLCAWSVGGELAFFGQGTRLTVV.

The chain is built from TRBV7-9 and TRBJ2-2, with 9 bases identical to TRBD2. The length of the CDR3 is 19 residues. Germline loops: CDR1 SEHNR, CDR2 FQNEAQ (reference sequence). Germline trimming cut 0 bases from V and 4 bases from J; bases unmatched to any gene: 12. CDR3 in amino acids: CASSLAVAGVVVGTGELFF. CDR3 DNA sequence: TGTGCCAGCAGCTTAGCTGTAGCGGGAGTTGTTGTGGGCACCGGGGAGCTGTTTTTT.

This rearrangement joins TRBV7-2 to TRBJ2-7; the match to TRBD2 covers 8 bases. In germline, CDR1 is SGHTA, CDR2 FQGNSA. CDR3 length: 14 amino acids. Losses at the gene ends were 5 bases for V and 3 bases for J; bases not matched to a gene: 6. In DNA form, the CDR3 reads TGTGCCAGCAGCCCAGGGACTAGGGGCTACGAGCAGTACTTC. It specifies CASSPGTRGYEQYF.